This T cell receptor (beta chain) was recorded in a study of CD8+ T cells in alopecia areata. Study at large: Treatment of the treated patients consisted of oral tofacitinib, 5 to 10 mg twice daily. Study-level results: Mice showed TCR sharing more clearly than patients did, possibly owing to HLA. A large proportion of expanded lesional clones were detected persisting in scalp and blood during tofacitinib.

On this clone: Its target is unknown.

This CDR3 comprises 14 residues. Germline assignment: CDR1 LGHNT and CDR2 FRNRAP. Trimming removed 3 bases from V and 5 bases from J, with 11 bases in between. As for treatment: oral pan-JAK inhibitor, 5-10 mg twice daily. TCR sequencing used cDNA made by reverse transcription of extracted RNA. Produced via immunoSEQ multiplex PCR; TCRdb's table is partial and in-frame only. This sample has 150,000 to 200,000 clones; about 60% occur once, and the top ten carry 12% to 15%. The receptor was derived from a human donor with alopecia areata. The chain is built from TRBV12-5 and TRBJ2-1; D remains ambiguous. The sequencing here drew on CD4+ T cells sorted from blood, taken at week 24, from a patient treated with tofacitinib. This CDR3 reads CASGLRTENNEQFF. CDR3 bases: TGTGCTAGTGGTTTACGGACGGAGAACAATGAGCAGTTCTTC.